Described below is a single TCR beta chain sequence and its context. Its antigen is as yet unknown. The V gene's germline CDR1 is LNHDA and CDR2 SQIVND (reference sequence). The trim removed 6 bases at V and 7 bases at J, leaving 2 bases unmatched. The CDR3 runs to 12 residues. This specimen belongs to a study of early stage breast cancer tumors. Study-level background: Each sample averaged approximately 10-fold read coverage.

Each sample had two DNA replicates, roughly 0.5 ug blood or about 1.4 ug tissue. Measured with immunoSEQ multiplex PCR; TCRdb has only the in-frame clones, and not every one. The repertoire has more than 55,000 clones, approximately 80% of them found once; the top ten carry 3% to 3.5%. Study-level points and caveats: Enriched TCRB sequences shared across patients were mostly commonly generated sequences. Tumors had about 2.3-fold higher T cell density than normal breast.

This TCR was recovered from a person between 30 and 45 years old with breast cancer. Sequencing was performed on blood. The rearrangement joins TRBV19 to TRBJ1-5; TRBD1 matches 8 bases. Written as DNA, the CDR3 is TGTGCCAGTAGGGGACAGGTCCAGCCCCAGCATTTT. Its protein product is CASRGQVQPQHF.